These 27 T cell receptor beta chains came from one sample sequenced in a study of CD8 T cells in ankylosing spondylitis (dated by TCRdb to the late 2010s). Broader findings and caveats from the paper: Blood from ankylosing spondylitis patients appeared to be characterized by a TCR beta motif made up of under ten highly homologous amino acid variants.

Receptor amplification or capture employed 5' RACE. Sequenced on an Illumina HiSeq 2500. The public reads were run again by TCRdb, first through fastp at Q25 and then through MiXCR, and only productive beta chains were kept. Under each unique CDR3 protein, matching rows form one entry showing the most common genes and DNA. The sample data list almost 400,000 distinct CDR3 sequences, and approximately 20% of these were observed just once. Roughly a sixth of the sample comes from the top ten. These receptors lack a known antigen. What was sequenced was blood, either unsorted or a sorted T cell fraction (not recorded which). The origin of the receptors is a male donor with ankylosing spondylitis.

This clonotype was counted a few times. V gene TRBV6-5 combines with J gene TRBJ2-1; tentatively, D is TRBD1 or TRBD2 (5 bases each). The V end lost 0 bases, the J end lost 9 bases, and 9 bases lay between the germline ends. This CDR3 has 13 residues. From germline, CDR1 is MNHEY and CDR2 SVGAGI. CDR3 nucleotide sequence: TGTGCCAGCAGTTACTCCTGGGGGACTGAGCAGTTCTTC. Its translation is CASSYSWGTEQFF.

This clonotype was counted at least ten times. The chain carries TRBV7-2 and TRBJ2-1; TRBD2 might be the D (5 bases). The CDR3 loop spans 15 amino acids. Germline V CDR1 and CDR2: SGHTA, FQGNSA. V was pared by 2 bases and J by 3 bases, with 11 bases between. For the CDR3, the DNA is TGTGCCAGCAGCTTAAGGGTAGCGAGCTACAATGAGCAGTTCTTC. It is translated as CASSLRVASYNEQFF.

This clonotype turned up a few times. This chain joins TRBV20-1 and TRBJ2-1; perhaps TRBD2 as D (7 bases). The CDR3 covers 14 residues. In germline, CDR1 is DFQATT, CDR2 SNEGSKA (reference sequence). Trimming took off 1 base at V and 7 bases at J, with 14 bases between the two ends. CDR3 bases: TGCAGTGCTAGAGTAGGGGGGGGGAGGAATGAGCAGTTCTTC. Translation gives CSARVGGGRNEQFF.

J is TRBJ1-6 and V is TRBV28; TRBD1 might be the D (5 bases). Trimming pared 5 bases from V and 5 bases from J, leaving 13 bases between. The germline gives CDR1 MDHEN, CDR2 SYDVKM. The CDR3 extends over 15 amino acids. CDR3 amino acids: CASSQITGHNSPLHF. In DNA, the CDR3 is TGTGCCAGCAGTCAAATTACAGGTCATAATTCACCCCTCCACTTT.

The rearrangement links TRBV9 to TRBJ2-1, with D unclear. CDR1 and CDR2 from the germline V gene are SGDLS and YYNGEE. V shed 3 bases and J shed 0 bases, with 19 bases lying between them. This CDR3 has 18 amino acids. The CDR3 sequence is CASSGLKYQHGSYNEQFF. CDR3 bases: TGTGCCAGCAGCGGGCTAAAGTATCAACACGGCTCCTACAATGAGCAGTTCTTC.

This clonotype has more than one count but fewer than ten. The chain is built from TRBV6-1 and TRBJ1-5, with TRBD1 matching 9 bases. Germline loops: CDR1 MNHNS, CDR2 SASEGT. This CDR3 spans 16 amino acids. V dropped 0 bases and J dropped 5; count of bases not matched to a gene: 5. Written as DNA, the CDR3 is TGTGCCAGCAGTGAAGCGGGGGACAGGGAATATCAGCCCCAGCATTTT. Residues: CASSEAGDREYQPQHF.

The V gene is TRBV20-1, the J gene TRBJ2-2; 8 bases are shared with TRBD2. Looked up from germline, CDR1 is DFQATT and CDR2 is SNEGSKA (reference sequence). J was trimmed by 3 bases and V by 5 bases; bases with no gene match: 17. The CDR3 is made up of 18 amino acids. CDR3 in DNA: TGCAGTGCTCGGGGGGGGCTAGGAGCGGGAGATTACACCGGGGAGCTGTTTTTT. Encoded protein: CSARGGLGAGDYTGELFF.

In its sample, this clonotype was seen a few times. The chain employs TRBV7-8 and TRBJ1-6; D gene uncertain. V was cut by 3 bases and J by 9 bases, with 15 bases left in between. The CDR3 totals 15 residues. The germline CDR1 and CDR2 sequences are SGHVS and FQNEAQ. The DNA for the CDR3 is TGTGCCAGCAGCTTGGTTTCAGAGTACGGTTCACCCCTCCACTTT. Translating gives CASSLVSEYGSPLHF.

Comment on this clonotype: A read error is possible here, since a much larger clone lies one base away. The chain employs TRBV20-1 and TRBJ2-7, with D tentatively TRBD2 (6 bases). CDR1 is DFQATT, CDR2 SNEGSKA, per germline (reference sequence). The CDR3 is 13 residues long. The CDR3, as DNA: TGCAGTGCTGGAGACGGGGGACGCTACGAGCAGTACTTC. Amino acid sequence: CSAGDGGRYEQYF.

In its sample, this clonotype was seen a few times. The chain employs TRBV5-5 and TRBJ1-1; D perhaps matches TRBD1 (5 bases). The CDR3 has 13 amino acids. Germline CDR1 and CDR2: SGHKS and YYEKEE (reference sequence). Trimming cost V 3 bases and J 3 bases, with 9 bases left between them. CDR3 amino acids: CASSWGGDTEAFF. In nucleotides, the CDR3 is TGTGCCAGCAGCTGGGGGGGGGACACTGAAGCTTTCTTT.

The V gene is TRBV20-1, the J gene TRBJ1-1; TRBD1 might be the D (5 bases). Germline lookup yields CDR1 DFQATT and CDR2 SNEGSKA (reference sequence). The CDR3 consists of 13 residues. V gave up 2 bases and J gave up 6 bases, with 13 bases separating them. CDR3 in DNA: TGCAGTGCTAGAAGACCGTGGGGGGCTGAAGCTTTCTTT. Translation gives CSARRPWGAEAFF.

This chain connects TRBV20-1 to TRBJ2-3; the D gene could be TRBD1 or TRBD2 (5 bases each). Trimming removed 5 bases from V and 2 bases from J, with 17 bases in between. The CDR3 loop spans 15 amino acids. CDR1 is DFQATT, CDR2 SNEGSKA, per germline (reference sequence). Here the CDR3 DNA reads TGCAGTGCTCGAAGTCCCGGGACCTTCACAGATACGCAGTATTTT. It encodes CSARSPGTFTDTQYF.

This rearrangement joins TRBV20-1 to TRBJ1-1, with D perhaps TRBD1 (6 bases). This CDR3 has 11 amino acids. Germline-derived CDR1 and CDR2 are DFQATT and SNEGSKA (reference sequence). DNA for the CDR3: TGCGGGGAAGGGGGGAACACTGAAGCTTTCTTT. Translated: CGEGGNTEAFF.

This clonotype appeared a few times. The chain's CDR3 is CASSLRTSGPYNEQFF. DNA for the CDR3: TGCGCCAGCAGCCTGAGGACTAGCGGCCCCTACAATGAGCAGTTCTTC. This chain links TRBV5-1 with TRBJ2-1; TRBD2 matches at 10 bases. The V segment lost 4 bases and the J segment 2 bases; nucleotides outside the gene matches: 6. The CDR3 has 16 amino acids. Looked up from germline, CDR1 is SGHRS and CDR2 is YFSETQ. The complete variable domain, with remaining parts taken from reference TRBV5-1 and TRBJ2-1, reads KAGVTQTPRYLIKTRGQQVTLSCSPISGHRSVSWYQQTPGQGLQFLFEYFSETQRNKGNFPGRFSGRQFSNSRSEMNVSTLELGDSALYLCASSLRTSGPYNEQFFGPGTRLTVL.

This sequence joins TRBV12-3 or TRBV12-4 and TRBJ1-1, with a tentative D call TRBD1 (5 bases). The CDR3 spans 14 residues. Trimming removed 7 bases at V and 3 bases at J, with 15 bases between. The CDR3 DNA is TGTGCCAGCAAAATCAGGGCGGGGTACACTGAAGCTTTCTTT. This encodes CASKIRAGYTEAFF.

This clonotype was detected ten times or more. The V gene is TRBV10-3, the J gene TRBJ2-2, with a tentative D call TRBD2 (6 bases). Looked up from germline, CDR1 is ENHRY and CDR2 is SYGVKD. This CDR3 spans 14 amino acids. With 4 bases removed from V and 3 bases from J, the gap between germline ends came to 9 bases. In DNA form, the CDR3 reads TGTGCCATCAGTGGGACTAAAGACACCGGGGAGCTGTTTTTT. Translating gives CAISGTKDTGELFF.

This clonotype was counted a few times. This rearrangement joins TRBV2 to TRBJ2-1; 7 nucleotides line up with TRBD2. Germline V gene lookup returns CDR1 SNHLY and CDR2 FYNNEI. V lost 4 bases, J lost 7 bases, and 7 bases stayed unmatched. CDR3 length: 14 residues. CDR3 loop: CASSGYGGGNEQFF. The CDR3 nucleotides are TGTGCCAGCAGTGGCTACGGGGGAGGGAATGAGCAGTTCTTC.

The V call is TRBV4-1, the J call TRBJ2-2; 9 bases agree with TRBD2. CDR1 MGHRA and CDR2 YSYEKL come from the germline V gene. The CDR3 runs to 16 residues. V lost 0 bases and J lost 3; bases outside the gene matches: 2. In DNA, the CDR3 is TGCGCCAGCAGCCAAGAACTAGCGGGCTACACCGGGGAGCTGTTTTTT. This codes for CASSQELAGYTGELFF.

This clonotype showed up many times. The V gene is TRBV28, the J gene TRBJ2-5, with D uncertain. The CDR3 loop spans 13 amino acids. Trimming took off 7 bases at V and 9 bases at J, with 18 bases between the two ends. CDR1 is MDHEN, CDR2 SYDVKM, per germline. This CDR3 reads CASNNLGIGPQYF. The CDR3 bases are TGTGCCAGCAACAACCTAGGGATTGGGCCCCAGTACTTC.

This clonotype was detected only a few times. This chain links TRBV15 with TRBJ2-1; D remains ambiguous. Germline values: CDR1 LNHNV, CDR2 YYDKDF (reference sequence). V lost 6 bases and J 5 bases, leaving 5 bases between the germline ends. The CDR3 extends over 11 amino acids. CDR3 DNA sequence: TGTGCCACCAGTAAAAACAATGAGCAGTTCTTC. This codes for CATSKNNEQFF.

The V call is TRBV7-9, the J call TRBJ2-2, with 8 bases fitting TRBD1. This CDR3 is 15 amino acids long. V trimming: 1 base; J trimming: 6 bases; junction bases outside the gene matches: 4. CDR1 is SEHNR, CDR2 FQNEAQ, per germline (reference sequence). Written as DNA, the CDR3 is TGTGCCAGCAGCTTAGACCAGGGGGCCTCCGGGGAGCTGTTTTTT. Translation: CASSLDQGASGELFF.

This clonotype was observed a handful of times. V usage is TRBV20-1 and J usage is TRBJ2-7, with D unclear. CDR1 is DFQATT and CDR2 is SNEGSKA in the germline V gene (reference sequence). The germline V and J ends were trimmed by 0 bases and 6 bases, with 18 bases remaining between them. This CDR3 contains 15 residues. In DNA, the CDR3 is TGCAGTGCTAGAGATCCAGATACTGGCCGGCCCGAGCAGTACTTC. Encoded protein: CSARDPDTGRPEQYF.

The chain recombines TRBV16 with TRBJ1-2; no definite D call. The ends were cut back, 2 bases at V and 3 bases at J, with 10 bases in the middle. The CDR3 sequence is 14 residues long. CDR1 is KGHSY, CDR2 FQNENV, per germline. In nucleotides, the CDR3 is TGTGCCAGCAGCCAACAGACACTGGACTATGGCTACACCTTC. This codes for CASSQQTLDYGYTF.

This clonotype was detected many times. The rearrangement links TRBV29-1 to TRBJ2-5, with D perhaps assigned TRBD1 or TRBD2 (5 bases each). Looked up from germline, CDR1 is SQVTM and CDR2 is ANQGSEA. The CDR3 covers 13 residues. Trimming shortened V by 6 bases and J by 5 bases, and 16 bases separated the two germline ends. CDR3 nucleotide sequence: TGCAGCGTCACCGGGACCCTGCGGGAGACCCAGTACTTC. Its translation: CSVTGTLRETQYF.

This clonotype was picked up many times. The rearrangement uses TRBV7-3 and TRBJ1-1; no reliable D call. In germline, CDR1 is SGHTA, CDR2 FQGTGA. V shed 5 bases and J shed 4 bases, with 23 bases lying between them. The CDR3 runs 17 residues. CDR3 DNA: TGTGCCAGCAGCCCCACCCGTTTGGTCCGGCCTGGCACTGAAGCTTTCTTT. This codes for CASSPTRLVRPGTEAFF.

The chain joins TRBV5-5 to TRBJ2-2; no reliable D call. Germline lookup yields CDR1 SGHKS and CDR2 YYEKEE (reference sequence). Trimming removed 4 bases at V and 7 bases at J, with 8 bases between. The CDR3 has 12 residues. The CDR3 is CASSPTGGELFF. The CDR3 DNA is TGTGCCAGCAGCCCAACCGGCGGGGAGCTGTTTTTT.

This clonotype was detected only a few times. The V and J genes are TRBV2 and TRBJ1-6; tentatively, D is TRBD1 (5 bases). The CDR3 is 14 amino acids. CDR1 is SNHLY, CDR2 FYNNEI, per germline. Trimming took off 7 bases at V and 9 bases at J, with 16 bases between the two ends. CDR3 sequence (DNA): TGTGCCAGCACGCCATCGGGGACCGTTTCACCCCTCCACTTT. Protein: CASTPSGTVSPLHF.